A selection of T cell receptor beta chains follows, all from one sample in a study of early T cells in non-severe SARS-CoV-2 infection. Each CDR3 protein gets one entry after TCRdb re-called the 5' RACE reads with MiXCR. The top ten clones hold 3.5% to 4% of a sample with about 69,000 distinct CDR3 sequences, 4.6% of them seen once. Sample: whole blood, taken at baseline. The receptors stem from an adult who was a healthcare worker with PCR-confirmed SARS-CoV-2 infection or an uninfected control (not recorded which). The donor label of this sample is uncertain. Each CDR3 is given with its conserved first and last residue.

v_gene | CDR3aa
TRBV18 | CASSPRRDSSYEQYF
TRBV7-2 | CASSFQGRNYGYTF
TRBV20-1 | CSAIGLAQYEQYF
TRBV7-3 | CASSVLAGGPTDTQYF
TRBV4-2 | CASSQAGDRDSGEAFF
TRBV27 | CASSLAPQGWGGTEAFF
TRBV7-2 | CASSSDRSSYEQYF
TRBV24-1 | CAFSDGQGAQPQHF
TRBV28 | CASTLAGGADTQYF
TRBV7-2 | CASSPFGGTYTDTQYF
TRBV27 | CASSLGQGASSPLHF
TRBV12-3/TRBV12-4 | CASSLVSGSGTNNYGYTF
TRBV7-2 | CASSLASSQGVPLHF
TRBV16 | CASSPLGLLDYEQYF
TRBV6-5 | CASSSKDQPQHF
TRBV7-2 | CASRSGGGETQYF
TRBV28 | CASSLTTGAFYEQYF
TRBV20-1 | CSARKTGGGLETQYF
TRBV28 | CASSSLVGAGNTEAFF
TRBV4-2 | CASSQSDGPANQPQHF
TRBV7-2 | CASRVRANTGELFF
TRBV27 | CASSLGRSSYNEQFF
TRBV3-1 | CASSPSPRELFF
TRBV7-9 | CASSLVYGDFFRADTQYF
TRBV27 | CASSLPDRGYNSPLYF
TRBV7-2 | CASSLNRGDYEQYF
TRBV30 | CAWSVFTSGAPYEQYF
TRBV24-1 | CATMASASYEQYF
TRBV10-3 | CAISEGGGNTIYF
TRBV11-2 | CASSPQGRGQFF
TRBV9 | CASSTSPRDFAEAFF
TRBV4-3 | CASSRVTRGQLSYEQYF
TRBV27 | CASSLFGGNTDTQYF
TRBV12-3/TRBV12-4 | CASTAGVVTEAFF
TRBV5-1 | CASSLPGEGNTIYF
TRBV3-1 | CASSQWEEAFF
TRBV9 | CASSVVQNTEAFF
TRBV12-3/TRBV12-4 | CASSLGRWNEKLFF
TRBV29-1 | CSVEDPRGNYGYTF
TRBV7-9 | CASSPGVYRSGINQPQHF
TRBV10-3 | CAISESGGQGRRPGEQYF
TRBV18 | CASSEALIGQYEQYF
TRBV29-1 | CSVPKNTEAFF
TRBV6-2/TRBV6-3 | CASSWDVNSGANVLTF
TRBV6-5 | CASNRQGRSSYEQYF
TRBV20-1 | CSARVPGSSYEQYF